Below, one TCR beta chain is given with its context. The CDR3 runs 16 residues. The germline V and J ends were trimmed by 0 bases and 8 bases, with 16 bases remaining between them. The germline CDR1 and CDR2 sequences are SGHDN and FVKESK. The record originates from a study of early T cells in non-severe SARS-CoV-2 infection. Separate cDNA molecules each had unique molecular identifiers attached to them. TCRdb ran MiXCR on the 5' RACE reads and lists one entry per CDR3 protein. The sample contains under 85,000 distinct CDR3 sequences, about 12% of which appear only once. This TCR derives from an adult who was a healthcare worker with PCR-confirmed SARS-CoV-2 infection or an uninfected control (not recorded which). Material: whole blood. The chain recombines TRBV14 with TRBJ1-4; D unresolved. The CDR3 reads CASSQDFGGIGEKLFF. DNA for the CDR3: TGTGCCAGCAGCCAAGATTTCGGAGGGATAGGCGAAAAACTGTTTTTT.